This T cell receptor (beta chain) originates from a study of blood T cell repertoires in COVID-19. Study details: The analysed material was cDNA or gDNA that came from T cells, B-cell-depleted T cells, or PBMCs.

Assay used: immunoSEQ multiplex PCR; TCRdb lists only in-frame clones, some missing. The data contain hundreds of thousands of clones, approximately 80% of them singletons. Germline assignment: CDR1 SEHNR and CDR2 FQNEAQ (reference sequence). The V and J ends lost 2 bases and 5 bases, in that order; junction bases with no gene match: 4. There are 14 residues in the CDR3. This clonotype was obtained from a woman older than 75 with acute or convalescent COVID-19. Sequencing input: peripheral blood. The chain carries TRBV7-9 and TRBJ2-3; 7 bases line up with TRBD1. The CDR3 is CASSLSTGLDTQYF. The CDR3 DNA follows: TGTGCCAGCAGCTTATCGACAGGGTTAGATACGCAGTATTTT.